These 2 T cell receptor beta chains came from one sample sequenced in a study of cytomegalovirus exposure and HLA in healthy donors. The PCR made use of 60 Vbeta and 13 Jbeta primers. Here immunoSEQ multiplex PCR was the method, and the copy in TCRdb shows in-frame clones only, minus some. The repertoire has some 120,000 clones, around 70% of them found once; the top ten carry about 1.6%. Source material: PBMCs. These receptors were obtained from a woman between 18 and 29 years old in good health and CMV-seronegative.

This chain joins TRBV29-1 and TRBJ2-3; the D is unclear. Trimming shortened V by 4 bases and J by 0 bases, and 8 bases separated the two germline ends. The CDR3 contains 13 residues. The germline gives CDR1 SQVTM, CDR2 ANQGSEA. In DNA, the CDR3 is TGCAGCGTTGCCCCGACTAGCACAGATACGCAGTATTTT. Translated, it gives CSVAPTSTDTQYF.

This clone occurred a few times. This sequence joins TRBV7-9 and TRBJ2-1; 10 nucleotides agree with TRBD1. This CDR3 region has 17 residues. V trimming: 0 bases; J trimming: 4 bases; junction bases outside the gene matches: 6. CDR1 is SEHNR, CDR2 FQNEAQ, per germline (reference sequence). The CDR3 region has the DNA TGTGCCAGCAGCTTAGCCCGGGACAGGGGTGGTTACAATGAGCAGTTCTTC. It encodes CASSLARDRGGYNEQFF.